The 6 T cell receptor beta chains below were found in one sample sequenced in a study of T cells in tuberculosis. Sequencing used immunoSEQ multiplex PCR; TCRdb keeps in-frame clones, though not all of them. The data hold about 58,000 clones, with roughly 86% observed a single time. Sorting used thawed, overnight-rested PBMC stained with anti-CD3, a viability dye and GMM-loaded CD1B tetramer. CD1B tetramers were loaded with Rhodococcus equi-derived C32 glucose monomycolate. Sequenced input: CD1b-GMM tetramer-negative cells sorted from PBMCs. The receptors here all came from an adult woman with latent tuberculosis.

The chain combines TRBV7-6 with TRBJ2-7; the D gene is possibly TRBD1 (5 bases). Trimming removed 3 bases from V and 1 base from J, with 10 bases in between. Germline assignment: CDR1 SGHVS and CDR2 FNYEAQ. The CDR3 length is 14 residues. CDR3 protein: CASSFEDSSYEQYF. The CDR3 DNA reads as TGTGCCAGCAGCTTTGAAGACAGTTCCTACGAGCAGTACTTC.

The chain links TRBV6-1 to TRBJ2-1; D possibly corresponds to TRBD1 (6 bases). The CDR3 runs to 13 residues. V was shortened by 5 bases and J by 9 bases, with 14 bases between the two germline ends. Germline-derived CDR1 and CDR2 are MNHNS and SASEGT. In DNA, the CDR3 is TGTGCCAGCAGTCGGACAGAACGTGGTGAGCAGTTCTTC. Residues: CASSRTERGEQFF.

The gene calls are TRBV12-5 and TRBJ1-2; D is possibly TRBD1 (6 bases). The germline V and J ends were trimmed by 2 bases and 4 bases, with 14 bases remaining between them. The CDR3 covers 15 residues. Germline V gives CDR1 LGHNT, CDR2 FRNRAP. The CDR3 loop is CASGLSGGGGYGYTF. The CDR3 region has the DNA TGTGCTAGTGGTTTGTCGGGGGGAGGGGGCTATGGCTACACCTTC.

The rearrangement uses TRBV28 and TRBJ2-3; 10 nucleotides match TRBD2. Germline CDR1 and CDR2: MDHEN and SYDVKM. V dropped 8 bases and J dropped 2; count of bases not matched to a gene: 7. This CDR3 region has 15 residues. The DNA of the CDR3 is TGTGCCAGCGGAGGACTAGCGGCCTTCACAGATACGCAGTATTTT. The encoded protein is CASGGLAAFTDTQYF.

The chain carries TRBV5-1 and TRBJ2-1; 7 bases match TRBD2. CDR1 SGHRS and CDR2 YFSETQ come from the germline V gene. J was trimmed by 1 base and V by 0 bases; bases with no gene match: 4. This CDR3 has 16 residues. CDR3 sequence: CASSLAGGPSYNEQFF. The CDR3 nucleotides read TGCGCCAGCAGCTTGGCGGGGGGTCCATCCTACAATGAGCAGTTCTTC.

The chain has TRBV29-1 and TRBJ1-3; 9 bases are a match to TRBD1. The CDR3 sequence is 15 residues long. Germline lookup yields CDR1 SQVTM and CDR2 ANQGSEA. Trimming removed 0 bases from V and 4 bases from J; junction bases left unmatched: 4. CDR3 amino acids: CSVEEGQGWGNTIYF. DNA of the CDR3: TGCAGCGTTGAAGAGGGACAGGGATGGGGAAACACCATATATTTT.